The 6 T cell receptor beta chains presented below share a single source sample, sequenced in a study of blood T cells in healthy people across ages. Combining a sample-barcoded 5' primer with a J-beta primer mix, a second PCR ran for about 7 to 11 cycles. TCRdb fed the 5' RACE reads into MiXCR, producing one record per CDR3 protein. The table lists 850,000 to 1,300,000 distinct CDR3 sequences, around 45% of them singletons. The material sequenced was blood. These TCRs come from a woman in her fifties or sixties in good health.

V is TRBV7-3 and J is TRBJ2-7; TRBD2 is a possible D gene (5 bases). The V end lost 5 bases, the J end lost 5 bases, and 10 bases lay between the germline ends. The CDR3 is made up of 12 amino acids. Germline values: CDR1 SGHTA, CDR2 FQGTGA. The CDR3 DNA reads TGTGCCAGCAGCATCCCGGGGAACGAGCAGTACTTC. This encodes CASSIPGNEQYF.

The CDR3 spells CSVAPFNNEQFF. In nucleotides, the CDR3 is TGCAGCGTTGCACCTTTTAACAATGAGCAGTTCTTC. The rearrangement joins TRBV29-1 to TRBJ2-1; the D is unclear. Germline CDR1 reads SQVTM; CDR2 reads ANQGSEA. Deletions cut 4 bases from V and 5 bases from J, with 9 bases between. The CDR3 is made up of 12 amino acids.

The V gene is TRBV12-5, the J gene TRBJ2-2; a possible D gene is TRBD2 (6 bases). V was clipped by 6 bases and J by 4 bases, with 39 bases between them. This CDR3 is built from 23 residues. CDR1 is LGHNT and CDR2 is FRNRAP in the germline V gene. The CDR3 loop reads CASGPLTARDSAGTPRGTGELFF. The DNA for the CDR3 is TGTGCTAGTGGACCCCTCACCGCTAGAGATAGTGCGGGAACTCCCCGGGGCACCGGGGAGCTGTTTTTT.

This clonotype was detected only a few times. One base away lies a much larger clone, so this may be a sequencing read error. V is TRBV6-1 and J is TRBJ2-3; the match to TRBD2 covers 10 bases. The germline CDR1 and CDR2 sequences are MNHNS and SASEGT. CDR3 size: 14 residues. V shed 7 bases and J 0 bases; nucleotides not matched to a gene: 1. The CDR3 reads CASKTSGSTDTQYF. The DNA of the CDR3 is TGTGCCAGCAAGACTAGCGGGAGCACAGATACGCAGTATTTT.

The chain recombines TRBV29-1 with TRBJ2-1, with a tentative D call TRBD1 (7 bases). Looked up from germline, CDR1 is SQVTM and CDR2 is ANQGSEA. Trimming took 4 bases from V and 4 from J, leaving 20 bases between them. The CDR3 runs 16 residues. CDR3 bases: TGCAGCGTTGGCAGGGGGGCTAAGCGTGCGTACAATGAGCAGTTCTTC. This translates into CSVGRGAKRAYNEQFF.

This clonotype was counted between two and nine times. The chain employs TRBV12-3 or TRBV12-4 and TRBJ2-4, with 9 nucleotides matching TRBD1. The better agreement between TRBJ2-7 and the DNA end casts doubt on the J call. The CDR3 consists of 14 residues. In DNA, the CDR3 is TGTGCCAGTAAAAAGGGACAGGGTTACTACGAGCAGTACTTC. Protein product: CASKKGQGYYEQYF.